A selection of T cell receptor beta chains follows, all from one sample in a study of cytomegalovirus exposure and HLA in healthy donors. Sequencing was performed with immunoSEQ multiplex PCR; in TCRdb, only in-frame clones are kept and a portion is missing. The table lists 65,000 to 75,000 clones, 65% to 75% of them singletons. The specimen sequenced was PBMCs. The receptors were gathered from a woman aged 60-75 years in good health and CMV-seropositive. Each CDR3 is given with its conserved first and last residue. Each record gives: CDR3 protein, CDR3 DNA, clone size, V gene, J gene, D gene. D genes are given only for firm matches. Size tells how often a clone was seen (once, few, many) or the class of an expanded clone, and some rows leave it out.

CASSMFEGNYGYTF	TGTGCCAGTAGTATGTTTGAGGGAAACTATGGCTACACCTTC	-	TRBV19	TRBJ1-2	-
CASSRDRDEKLFF	TGTGCCAGTAGTCGGGACAGGGATGAAAAACTGTTTTTT	-	TRBV19	TRBJ1-4	TRBD1
CASSSGTGRLDTQYF	TGCGCCAGCAGCTCAGGGACAGGGCGATTAGATACGCAGTATTTT	-	TRBV5-1	TRBJ2-3	TRBD1
CATSRDGTRSGEQYF	TGTGCCACCAGCAGAGATGGGACTCGGTCCGGGGAGCAGTACTTC	once	TRBV15	TRBJ2-7	-
CASRSDPSRSGDTQYF	TGTGCCAGCAGATCCGACCCCTCCCGGTCGGGAGATACGCAGTATTTT	-	TRBV2	TRBJ2-3	-
CASSPGQGGREQYF	TGTGCCAGCTCCCCGGGACAGGGAGGCAGGGAGCAGTACTTC	-	TRBV18	TRBJ2-7	TRBD1
CASRKGPTDTQYF	TGCGCCAGCAGAAAGGGGCCTACAGATACGCAGTATTTT	-	TRBV5-1	TRBJ2-3	-
CASSQDQGRNSDTQYF	TGTGCCAGCAGCCAAGATCAGGGTAGAAACTCAGATACGCAGTATTTT	-	TRBV4-2	TRBJ2-3	-
CASSVSTSGGPGYEQFF	TGTGCCAGCAGTGTATCAACATCCGGGGGTCCCGGATATGAGCAGTTCTTC	-	TRBV6-1	TRBJ2-1	-
CAWKVADRSYNEQFF	TGTGCCTGGAAGGTGGCGGACAGATCCTACAATGAGCAGTTCTTC	-	TRBV30	TRBJ2-1	-
CASSLPSGGYNEQFF	TGTGCCAGCAGCTTACCTAGCGGGGGTTACAATGAGCAGTTCTTC	-	TRBV7-9	TRBJ2-1	TRBD2
CASSLVSGNTGELFF	TGTGCCAGCAGCTTAGTATCAGGGAACACCGGGGAGCTGTTTTTT	-	TRBV7-6	TRBJ2-2	-
CASSLGGPQGATEAFF	TGTGCCAGCAGCCTCGGAGGCCCACAGGGGGCCACTGAAGCTTTCTTT	-	TRBV28	TRBJ1-1	TRBD1
CASSGRGTAADTQYF	TGCGCCAGCAGCGGCAGGGGGACAGCCGCAGATACGCAGTATTTT	-	TRBV4-1	TRBJ2-3	TRBD1
CASSPRTGVPGELFF	TGTGCCAGCAGTCCAAGGACAGGGGTCCCCGGGGAGCTGTTTTTT	-	TRBV6-5	TRBJ2-2	TRBD1
CASSEPVRGEKLFF	TGTGCCAGCAGTGAGCCAGTTCGGGGTGAAAAACTGTTTTTT	-	TRBV6-1	TRBJ1-4	-
CASSFPGLAGVEQYF	TGTGCCAGCAGCTTCCCGGGACTAGCGGGAGTCGAGCAGTACTTC	-	TRBV7-9	TRBJ2-7	TRBD2
CASSSPGLSTDTQYF	TGCGCCAGCAGCTCACCGGGACTCAGCACAGATACGCAGTATTTT	once	TRBV5-1	TRBJ2-3	-
CASSLGTGVILASPLHF	TGTGCCAGCAGCTTGGGGACAGGGGTAATTTTGGCTTCACCCCTCCACTTT	-	TRBV5-4	TRBJ1-6	TRBD1